This TCR beta chain was captured by sequencing in a study of shared clonotypes between healthy human individuals (dated by TCRdb to the early 2020s). Regarding the study in general: The cohort included three men and a couple of women between 18 and 49 years of age. To estimate repertoire size and how much clonotypes are shared between individuals, the study performed deep sequencing of blood TCR repertoires from 4 to 6 healthy adults. For each donor, CD4 naive and CD4 memory were each given three plates, CD8 naive was given two plates, and CD8 memory was given one plate. Each donor's leukapheresis produced roughly between roughly 0.85 and 9.5 billion PBMCs. To increase sequencing depth and limit assay-specific biases, different laboratories used diverse techniques to prepare libraries and sequence TCR repertoires.

TCR CDR3 regions were amplified from genomic DNA by multiplex PCR using the deep immunoSEQ assay. Extracted genomic DNA from each cell subset was distributed evenly across all wells of several immunoSEQ 96-well plates, and each plate was treated as a replicate. For sorted subsets, 150 to 200 ng genomic DNA, equal to tens of thousands of T cell genomes, was loaded into each replicate PCR. The purified libraries were quantified using a Qubit 3.0 fluorometer, sized with a Bioanalyzer 2100, and then quantified again using the KAPA Library Quantification kit. A separate single-read 150-cycle Illumina NextSeq 550 flow cell was used to sequence each immunoSEQ 96-well plate. The original pipeline was this. Because the immunoSEQ output held only junctional sequences and lacked quality scores, the filtering could not match the filtering applied to full-length reads. Sequences were annotated with PyIR, a Python wrapper for IgBLAST v1.9, using IMGT germline references to assign V/J genes and CDR3. Reads were removed for weak V/J assignments (E-value above 1e-6), missing CDR3, stop codons, out-of-frame junctions, or ambiguous translated residues. V3J clonotypes were defined as sequences sharing an identical inferred V gene, J gene, and CDR3 amino acid sequence. To compute the percentage overlap between repertoires, the number of shared unique clonotypes was divided by the size of the smaller repertoire. Repertoire richness was assessed with RTK rarefaction, the Chao1 estimator, and Recon v2.1 estimates of unobserved clonotypes. Generation probabilities were computed with OLGA for all TCRbeta clonotypes obtained by the gDNA method from several donors. Here the immuneACCESS table is served through TCRdb, limited to in-frame sequences with V and J called. Missing clones are a known gap in these copies; in checked studies unresolved V genes cover under half, and the rest lacks a known reason. That table supplies the V and J calls and clone size; D and trimming were determined from the DNA. The sample has approximately 980,000 clones on record, over 75% of them singletons. Jointly, the top ten make up approximately 1.5% of the sample.

With respect to this clone: No antigen is known for it. No base quality values were provided; no much bigger clone lies one nucleotide off.

Donors were healthy HIV-negative adults with no recently reported acute infections or vaccinations. Every donor was a Caucasian adult living in Nashville, Tennessee, USA. CD4+ T cells were enriched through magnetic negative selection, after which naive cells were positively selected on CD45RA and the remaining negative fraction served as the memory subset. Blood was obtained by leukapheresis, after which PBMCs were separated by Ficoll-Histopaque density gradient centrifugation and cryopreserved in liquid nitrogen vapor phase. Purity and quantity of every magnetically sorted T cell population were checked by analytical flow cytometry. Each sorted fraction had its genomic DNA isolated and then quantified by UV absorbance on a Nanodrop 2000c. On the study overall, not on this receptor specifically: Around 5.4% of naive CD4, more than 3% of naive CD8, approximately 2% of memory CD4, and roughly 0.4% of memory CD8 clonotypes were shared across several donors. Based on pairwise subsampling, the degree of clonotype sharing among donors was expected to be affected by sequencing depth. Incomplete sequencing was indicated by rarefaction of sorted-subset datasets, despite the large sequencing depth. Sampling was restricted to blood, and TCR repertoires in tissue are likely to differ from TCR repertoires in blood. Because the study included a small number of donors, the genetic and exposure-history diversity represented was limited. Compared with non-shared clonotypes, the clonotypes found in all four sorted-subset donors had higher generation probabilities. Naive subsets generally had larger estimated clonotype richness than memory subsets.

CDR1 MNHNS and CDR2 SASEGT are derived from the germline V gene. The cysteine opens and the phenylalanine closes a CDR3 of 12 amino acids. The CDR3 DNA has 36 bases and is translated from base 1. V is pared back by 8 bases and J by 0 bases, with 7 bases lying between the germline termini. The sample taken for sequencing was memory CD4+ T cells sorted from blood. Explained via the paper, the cell subset or site label denotes: CD45RA-negative fraction. The sequence derives from a man aged 18 to 29 in good health. The chain joins TRBV6-1 to TRBJ2-5; D gene: possibly TRBD2, on 6 matching bases. CDR3 loop: CASAGNQETQYF. The DNA sequence reads TGTGCCAGCGCGGGGAACCAAGAGACCCAGTACTTC.